This TCR beta chain was captured by sequencing in a study of blood T cell repertoires in COVID-19. Turning to the study itself: Sources were T cells, B-cell-depleted T cells, or PBMCs; the material itself was cDNA or gDNA.

Original handling: It was from reference gene primer amplification that nucleated cell counts were estimated. Repertoires were generated with immunoSEQ multiplex PCR, while TCRdb's copy carries only in-frame clones and drops some. D and trimming were read from the DNA, whereas the V and J calls and clone size are those reported in that table. The table lists approximately 390,000 clones, around nine tenths of them singletons. The CDR3 loop spans 19 amino acids. Germline CDR1 LGHDT, CDR2 YNNKEL (reference sequence). The V gene end was trimmed by 4 bases and the J gene end by 1 base; junction bases not matched to a gene: 10. Clinical histories supplied by participants themselves formed the basis of cohort assignment. The count of this clone is one.

This clonotype was sampled from a woman aged 50 to 60 who had recovered from COVID-19. The chain couples TRBV3-1 (or the pseudogene TRBV3-2) to TRBJ2-3; 14 nucleotides match TRBD2. The source material was PBMCs or T cells enriched from blood (not recorded which). The CDR3 sequence: CASSLLPGLAGEGTDTQYF. CDR3 coding DNA: TGTGCCAGCAGCCTTCTGCCGGGACTAGCGGGGGAAGGCACAGATACGCAGTATTTT.